This T cell receptor (beta chain) was profiled in a study of OX40 agonist ivuxolimab in advanced cancers. On the study more broadly: Partial responses, seen in three patients, involved one hepatocellular carcinoma and two cutaneous melanomas.

V lost 2 bases and J lost 4; bases outside the gene matches: 3. CDR1 and CDR2 from the germline V gene are KGHSH and LQKENI. The CDR3 loop spans 14 amino acids. The method was immunoSEQ multiplex PCR; TCRdb's version includes in-frame clones alone and lacks a portion of them. The data contain tens of thousands of clones, about nine tenths of them seen just once; the ten biggest clones take up roughly 2.5%. Overall study results and limits: Among some nonresponders, normalized T-cell clonal expansion was also low.

Of note for this clone: Its specificity is unknown.

This sample comprised CD4+ or CD8+ T cells sorted from blood, obtained in a trial of the OX40 agonist ivuxolimab. The chain joins TRBV18 to TRBJ1-1; TRBD1 aligns across 8 bases. The source is an adult with an advanced solid tumor such as melanoma, head and neck, liver or kidney cancer. The CDR3 sequence: CASSPWTGSTEAFF. The CDR3 DNA reads TGTGCCAGCTCACCATGGACAGGGAGCACTGAAGCTTTCTTT.